This T cell receptor (beta chain) emerged from a study of T cells in Graves' hyperthyroidism and ophthalmopathy. The source material, RNA transcripts, was used to amplify TCR beta CDR3 regions. HTBI primers were the set used in a first-round RT-PCR of the TCR CDR3. TCRdb re-analysed the multiplex PCR reads in MiXCR, keeping a single row per CDR3 protein. The sample contains 690,000 or so distinct CDR3 sequences, around 20% of which appear only once. V dropped 0 bases and J dropped 4 bases, with 8 bases sitting between them. Germline V CDR1 and CDR2: MGHRA, YSYEKL. There are 14 residues in the CDR3. Sequenced material: blood. The chain is built from TRBV4-1 and TRBJ2-3; D is ambiguous. The sequence was collected from a woman in her 50s with Graves' hyperthyroidism that later progressed to Graves' ophthalmopathy. The CDR3 coding sequence is TGCGCCAGCAGCCAAGATGTAAGTGCAGATACGCAGTATTTT. Translated, it gives CASSQDVSADTQYF.